Presented here are 17 T cell receptor beta chains from one specimen sequenced in a study of shared clonotypes between healthy human individuals. The assay was immunoSEQ multiplex PCR, and TCRdb's table has in-frame clones only and misses some. The sample has fewer than 2.5 million clones; over 85% are singletons. Sequenced material: naive CD4+ T cells from PBMCs. The sample's subset: CD45RA+ positively selected. All receptors derive from a man younger than 35 in good health. Some clones in this sample may be carry-over from other donors' samples.

In this sample, this clone turned up once. The chain has TRBV27 and TRBJ1-4, with a weak D call TRBD1 (6 bases). Per germline, CDR1 MNHEY and CDR2 SMNVEV (reference sequence). Trimming took 3 bases from V and 7 from J, leaving 12 bases between them. The CDR3 has 14 residues. CDR3 loop: CASSFGGLGEKLFF. In DNA form, the CDR3 reads TGTGCCAGCAGTTTTGGGGGGCTGGGTGAAAAACTGTTTTTT.

This rearrangement joins TRBV6-6 to TRBJ2-3; 12 bases map to TRBD2. The CDR3 is 14 residues long. Germline CDR1 reads MNHNY; CDR2 reads SVGAGI (reference sequence). V lost 8 bases and J lost 0; bases outside the gene matches: 0. In nucleotides, the CDR3 is TGTGCCAGCGGGACTAGCGGGAGCACAGATACGCAGTATTTT. Its protein is CASGTSGSTDTQYF.

This clone was counted once. This chain links TRBV7-6 with TRBJ2-1; 8 nucleotides match TRBD2. This CDR3 contains 19 residues. Germline CDR1 SGHVS, CDR2 FNYEAQ. V gave up 1 base and J gave up 0 bases; unmatched junction bases: 11. The CDR3 sequence is CASSLDTPLAASSYNEQFF. The CDR3, as DNA: TGTGCCAGCAGCTTAGACACCCCACTAGCGGCCAGCTCCTACAATGAGCAGTTCTTC. The full variable domain, its missing parts supplied by reference TRBV7-6 and TRBJ2-1, is GAGVSQSPRYKVTKRGQDVALRCDPISGHVSLYWYRQALGQGPEFLTYFNYEAQQDKSGLPNDRFSAERPEGSISTLTIQRTEQRDSAMYRCASSLDTPLAASSYNEQFFGPGTRLTVL.

As to this clone: In the same sample, other DNA sequences code for this CDR3. The V and J genes are TRBV6-1 and TRBJ1-2; D not certain. Germline V lookup: CDR1 MNHNS, CDR2 SASEGT. Between the trimmed V and J ends, which lost 0 bases and 4 bases, there was a span of 6 bases. This CDR3 contains 13 residues. The CDR3 DNA reads as TGTGCCAGCAGTGAAGCCAGTTTCTATGGCTACACCTTC. As protein: CASSEASFYGYTF.

This rearrangement joins TRBV5-1 to TRBJ1-3, with D unclear. CDR3 length: 15 residues. V shed 2 bases and J shed 4 bases, with 13 bases lying between them. CDR1 and CDR2 (germline): SGHRS, YFSETQ. CDR3 nucleotides: TGCGCCAGCAGCTTCGGTTCGCCGGGCGGAAACACCATATATTTT. Amino acids: CASSFGSPGGNTIYF.

The chain recombines TRBV2 with TRBJ1-3, with D perhaps matching TRBD1 (5 bases). V gave up 4 bases and J gave up 0 bases, with 22 bases separating them. The V gene's germline CDR1 is SNHLY and CDR2 FYNNEI. The CDR3 totals 19 residues. The CDR3 reads CASSVGMPGKLSSGNTIYF. In nucleotides, the CDR3 is TGTGCCAGCAGTGTAGGAATGCCAGGGAAGCTTAGCTCTGGAAACACCATATATTTT.

The chain employs TRBV15 and TRBJ2-5; a weak D match, TRBD1 (5 bases). V dropped 1 base and J dropped 6 bases, with 12 bases sitting between them. The CDR3 totals 14 residues. Germline CDR1 LNHNV, CDR2 YYDKDF (reference sequence). In DNA form, the CDR3 reads TGTGCCACCAGCAGAGGGGGCAGGGAACAGACCCAGTACTTC. The encoded protein is CATSRGGREQTQYF.

The rearrangement uses TRBV7-3 and TRBJ2-5, with 10 bases matching TRBD2. V dropped 1 base and J dropped 4; count of bases not matched to a gene: 3. The CDR3 is made up of 15 amino acids. CDR1 is SGHTA, CDR2 FQGTGA, per germline. CDR3 sequence: CASSLKAGGTETQYF. DNA for the CDR3: TGTGCCAGCAGCTTAAAAGCGGGAGGGACAGAGACCCAGTACTTC. The entire variable domain, with the rest obtained from reference TRBV7-3 and TRBJ2-5, is as follows: GAGVSQTPSNKVTEKGKYVELRCDPISGHTALYWYRQSLGQGPEFLIYFQGTGAADDSGLPNDRFFAVRPEGSVSTLKIQRTERGDSAVYLCASSLKAGGTETQYFGPGTRLLVL.

V and J are TRBV27 and TRBJ2-3; a possible D gene is TRBD2 (6 bases). The ends were cut back, 8 bases at V and 7 bases at J, with 25 bases in the middle. Germline V gene data show CDR1 as MNHEY and CDR2 as SMNVEV (reference sequence). The CDR3 consists of 16 residues. CDR3 in DNA: TGTGCCAGCGGGTTTGATCAGCGGGCTCTACTTAATACGCAGTATTTT. Protein product: CASGFDQRALLNTQYF.

The rearrangement uses TRBV5-4 and TRBJ2-3; D is uncertain. The CDR3 extends over 15 amino acids. Trimming pared 2 bases from V and 3 bases from J, leaving 13 bases between. In germline, CDR1 is SGHNT, CDR2 YYREEE (reference sequence). CDR3 sequence reads: CASSLSLFGTDTQYF. CDR3 nucleotide sequence: TGTGCCAGCAGCTTAAGCCTATTCGGGACAGATACGCAGTATTTT.

The J gene is TRBJ2-2, the V gene TRBV19; possibly TRBD1 or TRBD2 for D (5 bases each). Germline loops: CDR1 LNHDA, CDR2 SQIVND (reference sequence). V lost 8 bases and J 5 bases, leaving 15 bases between the germline ends. The CDR3 length is 14 residues. CDR3 region: CASGRDRATGELFF. The CDR3 nucleotides are TGTGCCAGTGGCCGGGACCGTGCAACCGGGGAGCTGTTTTTT. Supplemented by reference TRBV19 and TRBJ2-2, the full variable domain reads DGGITQSPKYLFRKEGQNVTLSCEQNLNHDAMYWYRQDPGQGLRLIYYSQIVNDFQKGDIAEGYSVSREKKESFPLTVTSAQKNPTAFYLCASGRDRATGELFFGEGSRLTVL.

This chain connects TRBV9 to TRBJ1-2, with unresolved D. CDR3 length equals 12 residues. Germline V gene sequence: CDR1 SGDLS, CDR2 YYNGEE. V was pared by 6 bases and J by 1 base, with 7 bases between. The CDR3 DNA reads TGTGCCAGCACCCACCTTAACTATGGCTACACCTTC. Translating it yields CASTHLNYGYTF.

The chain combines TRBV7-9 with TRBJ1-1, with D unclear. CDR1 and CDR2 from the germline V gene are SEHNR and FQNEAQ (reference sequence). This CDR3 is built from 17 residues. Trimming removed 4 bases from V and 0 bases from J, with 18 bases in between. Written as DNA, the CDR3 is TGTGCCAGCAGCTCTCCCGCCCTGGACCGATTGAACACTGAAGCTTTCTTT. It yields the protein CASSSPALDRLNTEAFF.

V gene TRBV4-2 combines with J gene TRBJ1-3; the match to TRBD1 covers 9 bases. This CDR3 contains 19 residues. V trimming: 1 base; J trimming: 0 bases; junction bases outside the gene matches: 10. CDR1 LGHNA and CDR2 YNFKEQ come from the germline V gene. CDR3 nucleotide sequence: TGTGCCAGCAGCCAAGGAGGGGCACAGGGGGCGAGCTCTGGAAACACCATATATTTT. As protein: CASSQGGAQGASSGNTIYF.

This rearrangement joins TRBV11-2 to TRBJ2-7; D uncertain. This CDR3 is 14 amino acids long. Trimming removed 2 bases from V and 3 bases from J, with 11 bases in between. Per germline, CDR1 SGHAT and CDR2 FQNNGV. The DNA of the CDR3 is TGTGCCAGCAGCTTATCCGGCCCAAACTACGAGCAGTACTTC. Residues: CASSLSGPNYEQYF.

The chain is built from TRBV6-1 and TRBJ2-7, with D unresolved. The germline V gene has CDR1 MNHNS and CDR2 SASEGT. The CDR3 totals 12 residues. Trimming took off 5 bases at V and 1 base at J, with 6 bases between the two ends. CDR3 in amino acids: CASSLQSYEQYF. In DNA form, the CDR3 reads TGTGCCAGCAGTCTCCAGTCCTACGAGCAGTACTTC.

This chain uses TRBV19 with TRBJ2-5; D possibly corresponds to TRBD1 (5 bases). V lost 9 bases to trimming and J lost 4 bases, with 18 bases between them. Germline-derived CDR1 and CDR2 are LNHDA and SQIVND (reference sequence). The CDR3 extends over 14 amino acids. The CDR3 coding sequence is TGTGCCAGCAGACCACAGGCGGTGGGAGAGACCCAGTACTTC. Its translation is CASRPQAVGETQYF.